This T cell receptor beta chain was sequenced in a study of cytomegalovirus exposure and HLA in healthy donors. Study at large: The platform used for the roughly 130 validation repertoires matched that of the roughly 720 first-cohort repertoires, a later analysis reported.

Study-wide points: A few chains tied to CMV proved CMV antigen-specific in vitro. The classifier reportedly diagnosed cytomegalovirus status with high sensitivity and specificity.

Details on this clone: Its specificity is not known.

Clones were sequenced by immunoSEQ multiplex PCR, and TCRdb holds only the in-frame ones, with some missing. The data contain about 140,000 clones, about four fifths of them singletons. Unmatched junction bases numbered 6, after V lost 5 bases and J lost 7 bases. This CDR3 region has 15 residues. Per germline, CDR1 SGHAT and CDR2 FQNNGV. Material: PBMCs. The J gene is TRBJ2-3, the V gene TRBV11-2; TRBD2 aligns across 13 bases. The sequence was collected from a woman in her twenties or thirties in good health and CMV-seronegative. CDR3 bases: TGTGCCAGCAGCCTCGGACTAGCGGGGGAGAATACGCAGTATTTT. This codes for CASSLGLAGENTQYF. Using reference TRBV11-2 and TRBJ2-3 for the parts outside the CDR3, the full variable domain is EAGVAQSPRYKIIEKRQSVAFWCNPISGHATLYWYQQILGQGPKLLIQFQNNGVVDDSQLPKDRFSAERLKGVDSTLKIQPAKLEDSAVYLCASSLGLAGENTQYFGPGTRLTVL.